This TCR beta chain derives from a study of T cells in Graves' hyperthyroidism and ophthalmopathy. The sample holds a few counts of this clonotype. Germline CDR1 is LNHDA and CDR2 is SQIVND (reference sequence). There are 14 residues in the CDR3. The V gene lost 4 bases and the J gene lost 7 bases, with 16 bases spanning the gap. There were TCR beta CDR3 regions amplified from RNA transcripts. First-round RT-PCR targeting the TCR CDR3 was performed with the HTBI primer set. TCRdb reprocessed the multiplex PCR reads with MiXCR, giving one entry per CDR3 protein. This table holds roughly 380,000 distinct CDR3 sequences, approximately 15% found once.

The J gene is TRBJ2-5, the V gene TRBV19, with D possibly TRBD1 on 6 matching bases. The source material was blood. This receptor was obtained from a woman under 30 with Graves' hyperthyroidism. CDR3 amino acids: CASSNNRVGGTQYF. The CDR3 nucleotides read TGTGCCAGTAGTAACAACAGGGTAGGGGGGACCCAGTACTTC.